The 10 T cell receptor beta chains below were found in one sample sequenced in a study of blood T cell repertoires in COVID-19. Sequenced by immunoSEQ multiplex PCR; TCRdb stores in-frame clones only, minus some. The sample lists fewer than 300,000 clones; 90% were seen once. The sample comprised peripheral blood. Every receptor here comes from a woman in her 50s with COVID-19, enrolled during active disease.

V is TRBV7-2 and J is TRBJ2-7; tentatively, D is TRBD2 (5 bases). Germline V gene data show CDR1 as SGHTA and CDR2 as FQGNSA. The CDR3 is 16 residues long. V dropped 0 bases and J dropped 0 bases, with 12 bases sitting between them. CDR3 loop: CASSLAGGRSSYEQYF. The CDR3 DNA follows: TGTGCCAGCAGCTTAGCAGGAGGCAGGAGCTCCTACGAGCAGTACTTC.

The CDR3 DNA sequence: TGTGCCAGCAGCCAAGACAGGGGGCAGGTAGATACGCAGTATTTT. The encoded protein is CASSQDRGQVDTQYF. The chain uses TRBV5-4 and TRBJ2-3, with 10 bases aligning to TRBD1. The germline CDR1 and CDR2 sequences are SGHNT and YYREEE (reference sequence). Germline trimming cut 4 bases from V and 5 bases from J; bases unmatched to any gene: 7. The CDR3 length is 15 residues. Variable domain in full (rest from reference TRBV5-4 and TRBJ2-3): ETGVTQSPTHLIKTRGQQVTLRCSSQSGHNTVSWYQQALGQGPQFIFQYYREEENGRGNFPPRFSGLQFPNYSSELNVNALELDDSALYLCASSQDRGQVDTQYFGPGTRLTVL.

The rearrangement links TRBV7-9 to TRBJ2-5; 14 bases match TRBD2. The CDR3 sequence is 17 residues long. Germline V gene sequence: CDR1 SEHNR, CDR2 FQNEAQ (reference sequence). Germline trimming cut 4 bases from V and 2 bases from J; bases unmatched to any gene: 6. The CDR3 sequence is CASSSGLAGDTQETQYF. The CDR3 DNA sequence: TGTGCCAGCAGCTCGGGACTAGCGGGGGACACACAAGAGACCCAGTACTTC.

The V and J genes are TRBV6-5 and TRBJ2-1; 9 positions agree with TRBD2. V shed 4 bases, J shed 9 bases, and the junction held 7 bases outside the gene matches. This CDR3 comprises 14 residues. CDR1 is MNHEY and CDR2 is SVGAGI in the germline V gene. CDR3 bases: TGTGCCAGCAGTTCCGGGACTAGCAAAGCTGAGCAGTTCTTC. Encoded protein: CASSSGTSKAEQFF.

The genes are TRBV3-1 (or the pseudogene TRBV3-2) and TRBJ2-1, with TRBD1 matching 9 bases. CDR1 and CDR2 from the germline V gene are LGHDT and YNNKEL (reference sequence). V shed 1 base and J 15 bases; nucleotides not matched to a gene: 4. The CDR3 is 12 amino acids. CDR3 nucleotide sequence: TGTGCCAGCAGCCAAGTCGGGGACAGGGCGTTCTTC. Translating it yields CASSQVGDRAFF.

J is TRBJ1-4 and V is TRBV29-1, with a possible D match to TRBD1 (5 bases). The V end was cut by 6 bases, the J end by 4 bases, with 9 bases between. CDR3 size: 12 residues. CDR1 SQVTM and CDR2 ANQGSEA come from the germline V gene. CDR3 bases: TGCAGCGTGACAGTATTTAATGAAAAACTGTTTTTT. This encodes CSVTVFNEKLFF.

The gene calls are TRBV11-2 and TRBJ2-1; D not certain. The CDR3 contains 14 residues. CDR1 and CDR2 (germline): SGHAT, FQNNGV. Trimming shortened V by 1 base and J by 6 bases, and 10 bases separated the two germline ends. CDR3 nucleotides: TGTGCCAGCAGCTTAGGCGGAAATTCCAATGAGCAGTTCTTC. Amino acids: CASSLGGNSNEQFF.

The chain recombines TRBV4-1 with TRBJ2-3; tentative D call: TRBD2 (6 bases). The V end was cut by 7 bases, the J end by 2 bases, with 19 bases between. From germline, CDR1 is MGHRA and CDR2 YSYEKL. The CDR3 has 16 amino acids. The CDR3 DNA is TGCGCCAGCACTACCCTTTGGGGGAGGAACACAGATACGCAGTATTTT. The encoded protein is CASTTLWGRNTDTQYF.

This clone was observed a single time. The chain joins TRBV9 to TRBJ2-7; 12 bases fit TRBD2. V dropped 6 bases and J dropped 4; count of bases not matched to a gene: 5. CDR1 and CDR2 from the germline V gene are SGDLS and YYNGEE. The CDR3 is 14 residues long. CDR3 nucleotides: TGTGCCAGCAACCTAGCGGGAGGGTCGTACGAGCAGTACTTC. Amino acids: CASNLAGGSYEQYF.

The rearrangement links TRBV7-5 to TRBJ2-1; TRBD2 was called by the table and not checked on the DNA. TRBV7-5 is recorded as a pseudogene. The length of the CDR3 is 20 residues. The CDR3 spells CVRSRPYPETRTSGYNEQFF. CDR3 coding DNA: TGTGTCAGAAGCCGCCCGTACCCTGAGACTAGGACTAGCGGATACAATGAGCAGTTCTTC.